Each of the 14 T cell receptor beta chains below was sequenced from the same sample in a study of T cell changes during pregnancy in multiple sclerosis. The table came from immunoSEQ multiplex PCR; TCRdb's copy has only in-frame clones and leaves some out. The sample records roughly 30,000 clones, approximately 89% being singletons. The sample in question was CD8+ T cells from peripheral blood mononuclear cells, obtained in the first trimester of pregnancy. These receptor sequences come from a female donor with multiple sclerosis, enrolled in a pregnancy study.

V and J are TRBV29-1 and TRBJ2-7; weak D call: TRBD2 (5 bases). The germline V gene has CDR1 SQVTM and CDR2 ANQGSEA. The CDR3 has 12 residues. The V end was cut by 3 bases, the J end by 4 bases, with 10 bases between. The CDR3 sequence is CSVEVTGYEQYF. In DNA, the CDR3 is TGCAGCGTTGAGGTTACGGGGTACGAGCAGTACTTC.

The chain is built from TRBV4-3 and TRBJ2-7; 9 bases fit TRBD2. CDR3 length equals 15 residues. Germline lookup yields CDR1 LGHNA and CDR2 YSLEER. V trimming: 3 bases; J trimming: 2 bases; junction bases outside the gene matches: 5. The chain's CDR3 is CASSHSLAGPYEQYF. CDR3 DNA sequence: TGCGCCAGCAGCCACTCCCTAGCGGGGCCCTACGAGCAGTACTTC.

This clone is medium-sized within its sample. This chain connects TRBV5-1 to TRBJ2-5; 7 nucleotides line up with TRBD1. Germline CDR1 is SGHRS and CDR2 is YFSETQ. V trimming: 4 bases; J trimming: 3 bases; junction bases outside the gene matches: 9. This CDR3 comprises 15 residues. The CDR3 DNA sequence: TGCGCCAGCAGCCCCCTACAGGGGATGGAAGAGACCCAGTACTTC. Amino acids: CASSPLQGMEETQYF.

The count of this clone is one. The chain carries TRBV6-5 and TRBJ1-2; 7 bases fit TRBD1. This CDR3 is built from 15 residues. CDR1 and CDR2 (germline): MNHEY, SVGAGI. Losses at the gene ends were 7 bases for V and 5 bases for J; bases not matched to a gene: 13. Here the CDR3 DNA reads TGTGCCAGCAACACAGGGGTCAGAGGATGGTATGGCTACACCTTC. Amino acids: CASNTGVRGWYGYTF.

The genes are TRBV5-1 and TRBJ1-4; possibly TRBD1 for D (5 bases). This CDR3 has 18 amino acids. Germline values: CDR1 SGHRS, CDR2 YFSETQ. V gave up 0 bases and J gave up 5 bases, with 20 bases separating them. CDR3 coding DNA: TGCGCCAGCAGCTTGGCATTAGCGGGGGGAACGGTCAATGAAAAACTGTTTTTT. Amino acids: CASSLALAGGTVNEKLFF.

The gene calls are TRBV28 and TRBJ1-5; D is perhaps TRBD1 (6 bases). Trimming left V 7 bases short and J 4 bases short, with 14 bases between. CDR1 and CDR2 from the germline V gene are MDHEN and SYDVKM. The CDR3 totals 14 residues. The CDR3 DNA reads TGTGCCAGCAACCCGGACAGCCTTAATCAGCCCCAGCATTTT. Translation gives CASNPDSLNQPQHF.

The chain carries TRBV29-1 and TRBJ1-3, with D unclear. Trimming pared 7 bases from V and 4 bases from J, leaving 11 bases between. The CDR3 runs to 12 residues. Germline V gives CDR1 SQVTM, CDR2 ANQGSEA. CDR3 coding DNA: TGCAGCGGGTTATCACGGGGAAACACCATATATTTT. It specifies CSGLSRGNTIYF. Full variable domain (missing parts from reference TRBV29-1 and TRBJ1-3): SAVISQKPSRDICQRGTSLTIQCQVDSQVTMMFWYRQQPGQSLTLIATANQGSEATYESGFVIDKFPISRPNLTFSTLTVSNMSPEDSSIYLCSGLSRGNTIYFGEGSWLTVV.

The rearrangement uses TRBV5-1 and TRBJ1-4, with 7 bases aligning to TRBD1. With 0 bases clipped from V and 6 bases from J, the junction kept 8 bases outside the gene matches. The CDR3 runs 16 residues. Germline lookup yields CDR1 SGHRS and CDR2 YFSETQ. The CDR3 coding sequence is TGCGCCAGCAGCTTGGGAAAAGGGGGCGAACATGAAAAACTGTTTTTT. Protein sequence: CASSLGKGGEHEKLFF.

The V and J genes are TRBV5-1 and TRBJ2-1; 10 bases are shared with TRBD2. V was pared by 2 bases and J by 6 bases, with 8 bases of the junction left unmatched. Per the germline V gene, CDR1 is SGHRS and CDR2 is YFSETQ. The CDR3 is 16 amino acids. CDR3: CASSFLASGSINEQFF. The CDR3 DNA reads TGCGCCAGCAGCTTTCTTGCTAGCGGGAGCATCAATGAGCAGTTCTTC.

The chain is built from TRBV9 and TRBJ2-6; the D is unclear. Trimming took 0 bases from V and 1 from J, leaving 8 bases between them. Per the germline V gene, CDR1 is SGDLS and CDR2 is YYNGEE. The CDR3 is 16 amino acids. The CDR3, as DNA: TGTGCCAGCAGCGTAGATCTTATTTCTGGGGCCAACGTCCTGACTTTC. It yields the protein CASSVDLISGANVLTF.

The sample holds one count of this clone. The V gene is TRBV19, the J gene TRBJ2-7; 9 bases line up with TRBD1. The J segment lost 9 bases and the V segment lost 7 bases, leaving 10 bases of the junction unmatched. The length of the CDR3 is 13 residues. Germline V gene data show CDR1 as LNHDA and CDR2 as SQIVND (reference sequence). DNA for the CDR3: TGTGCCAGTACATCGGGACAGGGTGTAGGGCAGTACTTC. Protein product: CASTSGQGVGQYF.

This clone was observed a few times. The chain carries TRBV6-4 and TRBJ1-2; 9 positions match TRBD1. This CDR3 has 15 amino acids. Germline assignment: CDR1 MRHNA and CDR2 SNTAGT. V gave up 5 bases and J gave up 4 bases; unmatched junction bases: 8. The CDR3 region has the DNA TGTGCCAGCAGTCCACAGGGGGCCGAAGGCTATGGCTACACCTTC. This encodes CASSPQGAEGYGYTF.

The chain joins TRBV28 to TRBJ1-5; 8 bases are a match to TRBD1. The ends lost 4 bases at V and 5 bases at J; junction bases unmatched: 4. Per germline, CDR1 MDHEN and CDR2 SYDVKM. The CDR3 consists of 14 residues. CDR3 amino acids: CASSSMTGDQPQHF. CDR3 bases: TGTGCCAGCAGTTCCATGACAGGGGATCAGCCCCAGCATTTT.

This clone was detected once. The J gene is TRBJ2-1, the V gene TRBV9; 8 bases agree with TRBD2. The V gene's germline CDR1 is SGDLS and CDR2 YYNGEE. V dropped 4 bases and J dropped 8; count of bases not matched to a gene: 5. The CDR3 has 13 residues. CDR3 DNA: TGTGCCAGCAGCCGGGAGGGATCCCATGAGCAGTTCTTC. Translation gives CASSREGSHEQFF.